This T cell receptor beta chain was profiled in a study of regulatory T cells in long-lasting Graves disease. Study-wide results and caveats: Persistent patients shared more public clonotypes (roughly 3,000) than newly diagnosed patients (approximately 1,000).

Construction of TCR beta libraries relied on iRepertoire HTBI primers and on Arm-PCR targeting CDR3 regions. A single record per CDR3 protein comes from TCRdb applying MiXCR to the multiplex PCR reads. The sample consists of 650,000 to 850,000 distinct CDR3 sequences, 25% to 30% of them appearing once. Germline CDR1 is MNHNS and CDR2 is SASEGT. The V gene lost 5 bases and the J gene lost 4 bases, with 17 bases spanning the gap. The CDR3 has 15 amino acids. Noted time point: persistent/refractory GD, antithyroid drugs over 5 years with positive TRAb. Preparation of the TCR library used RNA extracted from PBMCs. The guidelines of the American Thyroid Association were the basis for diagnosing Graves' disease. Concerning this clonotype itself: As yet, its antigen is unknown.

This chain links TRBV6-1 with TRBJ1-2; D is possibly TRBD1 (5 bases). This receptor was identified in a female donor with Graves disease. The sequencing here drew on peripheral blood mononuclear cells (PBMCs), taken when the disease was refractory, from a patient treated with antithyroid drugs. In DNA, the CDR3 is TGTGCCAGCAGTCCGACCCGGACACCTGGCTATGGCTACACCTTC. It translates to CASSPTRTPGYGYTF.